There are many counts of the clone carrying this T cell receptor beta chain. Its antigen is unidentified. The authors ran a second PCR of about 7 to 11 cycles using a sample-barcoded 5' primer and a J-beta primer mix. TCRdb called the 5' RACE reads again in MiXCR, with one record for every CDR3 protein. Of about 930,000 distinct CDR3 sequences detected, almost 30% appear once; the ten largest clones hold about a tenth. V was trimmed by 0 bases and J by 15 bases, leaving 16 bases between them. The germline V gene encodes CDR1 SGHRS and CDR2 YFSETQ. The CDR3 is made up of 13 amino acids. The data stem from a study of blood T cells in healthy people across ages. Whole-study findings and limits: Diversity was higher, and naive CD4+ cells more numerous, in long-lived donors than in aged donors.

Donors each provided 8 to 10 milliliters of peripheral blood. This same sample was also taken into another study, of T cells of mothers and their children. From that paper: When the second PCR was run, its M1S primer added sample barcodes and 2-4 random nucleotides.

This sequence originates from a woman aged 40-49 years in good health. Source material: blood. V is TRBV5-1 and J is TRBJ2-1; D is possibly TRBD2 (6 bases). The CDR3 coding sequence is TGCGCCAGCAGCTTGGCGGAGGGGACGTTGGGGTTCTTC. Translated: CASSLAEGTLGFF. Full variable domain (rest looked up from reference TRBV5-1 and TRBJ2-1): KAGVTQTPRYLIKTRGQQVTLSCSPISGHRSVSWYQQTPGQGLQFLFEYFSETQRNKGNFPGRFSGRQFSNSRSEMNVSTLELGDSALYLCASSLAEGTLGFFGPGTRLTVL.